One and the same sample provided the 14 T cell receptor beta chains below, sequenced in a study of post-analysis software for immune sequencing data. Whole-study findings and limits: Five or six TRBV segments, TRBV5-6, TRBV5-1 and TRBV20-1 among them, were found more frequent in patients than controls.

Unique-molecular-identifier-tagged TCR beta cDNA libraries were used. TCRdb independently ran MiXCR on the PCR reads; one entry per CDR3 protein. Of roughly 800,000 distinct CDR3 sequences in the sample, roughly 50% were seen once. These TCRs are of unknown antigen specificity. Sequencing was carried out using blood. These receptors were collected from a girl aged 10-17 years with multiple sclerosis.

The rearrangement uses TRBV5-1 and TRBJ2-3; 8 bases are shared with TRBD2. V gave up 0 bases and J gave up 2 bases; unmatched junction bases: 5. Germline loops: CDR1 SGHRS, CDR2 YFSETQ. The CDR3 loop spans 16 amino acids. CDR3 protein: CASSLVGRGATDTQYF. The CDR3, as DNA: TGCGCCAGCAGCTTGGTTGGGCGGGGGGCCACAGATACGCAGTATTTT. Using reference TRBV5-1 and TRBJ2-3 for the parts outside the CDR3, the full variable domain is KAGVTQTPRYLIKTRGQQVTLSCSPISGHRSVSWYQQTPGQGLQFLFEYFSETQRNKGNFPGRFSGRQFSNSRSEMNVSTLELGDSALYLCASSLVGRGATDTQYFGPGTRLTVL.

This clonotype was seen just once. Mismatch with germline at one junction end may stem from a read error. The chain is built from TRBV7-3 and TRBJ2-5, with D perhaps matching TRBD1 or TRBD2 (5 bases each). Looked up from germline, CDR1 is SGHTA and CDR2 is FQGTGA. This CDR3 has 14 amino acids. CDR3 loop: CASSGGREQGTQYF. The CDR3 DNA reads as TGTGCCAGCAGCGGGGGAAGGGAGCAAGGGACCCAGTACTTC.

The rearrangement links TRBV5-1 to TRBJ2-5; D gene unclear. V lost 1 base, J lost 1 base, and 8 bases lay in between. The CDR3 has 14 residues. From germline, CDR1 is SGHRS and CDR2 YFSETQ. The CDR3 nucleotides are TGCGCCAGCAGCTTGTCGTACGGCCAAGAGACCCAGTACTTC. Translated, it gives CASSLSYGQETQYF.

The CDR3: CASSPGGYTGELFF. The CDR3 region has the DNA TGTGCCAGCAGCCCAGGCGGTTACACCGGGGAGCTGTTTTTT. V gene TRBV7-2 combines with J gene TRBJ2-2; D remains unclear. This CDR3 region has 14 residues. Trimming took off 5 bases at V and 3 bases at J, with 10 bases between the two ends. The germline CDR1 and CDR2 sequences are SGHTA and FQGNSA.

CDR3 nucleotides: TGTGCCAGCAGTTCTTACGATTACGAGCAGTACTTC. As protein: CASSSYDYEQYF. The V and J genes are TRBV28 and TRBJ2-7; D not certain. Germline CDR1 and CDR2: MDHEN and SYDVKM. With 4 bases removed from V and 4 bases from J, the gap between germline ends came to 8 bases. The CDR3 consists of 12 residues.

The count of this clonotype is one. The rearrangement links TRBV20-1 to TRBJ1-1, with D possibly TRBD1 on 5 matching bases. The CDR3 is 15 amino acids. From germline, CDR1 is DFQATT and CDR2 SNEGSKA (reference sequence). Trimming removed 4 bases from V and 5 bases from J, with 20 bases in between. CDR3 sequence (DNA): TGCAGTGCTACAGACCTTCCGGGGCGAGGAACTGAAGCTTTCTTT. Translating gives CSATDLPGRGTEAFF.

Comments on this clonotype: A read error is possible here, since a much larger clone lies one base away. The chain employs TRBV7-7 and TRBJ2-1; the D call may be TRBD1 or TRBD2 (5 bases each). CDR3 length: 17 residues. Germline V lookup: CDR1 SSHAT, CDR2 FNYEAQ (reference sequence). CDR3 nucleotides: TGTGTCAGCAGTCCATCCGGGGCGTCCGGGCCCTACAATGAGCAGTTCTTC. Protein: CVSSPSGASGPYNEQFF.

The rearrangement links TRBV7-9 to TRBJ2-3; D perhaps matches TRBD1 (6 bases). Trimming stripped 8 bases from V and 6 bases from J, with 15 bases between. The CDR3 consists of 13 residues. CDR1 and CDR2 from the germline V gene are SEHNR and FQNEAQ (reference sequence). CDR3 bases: TGTGCCAGCGCCGACAGGAGGTCTGATACGCAGTATTTT. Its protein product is CASADRRSDTQYF.

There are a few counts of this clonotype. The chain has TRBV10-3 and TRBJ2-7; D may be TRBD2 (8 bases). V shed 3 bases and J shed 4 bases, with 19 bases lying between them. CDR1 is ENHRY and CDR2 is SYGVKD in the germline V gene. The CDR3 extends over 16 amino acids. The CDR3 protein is CAISDPGGSGSYEQYF. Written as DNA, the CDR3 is TGTGCCATCAGTGACCCAGGGGGGAGCGGGAGTTACGAGCAGTACTTC.

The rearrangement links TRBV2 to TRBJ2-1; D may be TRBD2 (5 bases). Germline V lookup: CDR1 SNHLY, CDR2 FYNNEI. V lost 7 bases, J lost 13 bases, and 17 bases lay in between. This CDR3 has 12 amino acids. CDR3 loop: CASISLGGGQFF. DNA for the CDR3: TGTGCCAGCATTTCACTAGGCGGCGGTCAGTTCTTC.

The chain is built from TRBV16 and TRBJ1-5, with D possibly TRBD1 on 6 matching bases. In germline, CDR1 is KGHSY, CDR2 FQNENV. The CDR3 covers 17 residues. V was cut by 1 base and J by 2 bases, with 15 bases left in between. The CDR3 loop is CASSQFLGADGNQPQHF. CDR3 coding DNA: TGTGCCAGCAGCCAATTCTTGGGGGCGGATGGCAATCAGCCCCAGCATTTT.

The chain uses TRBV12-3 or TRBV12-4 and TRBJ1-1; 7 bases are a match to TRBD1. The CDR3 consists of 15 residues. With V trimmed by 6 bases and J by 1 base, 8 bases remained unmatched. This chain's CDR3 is CASRPPGQKNTEAFF. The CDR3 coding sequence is TGTGCCAGCAGGCCTCCGGGACAGAAGAACACTGAAGCTTTCTTT.

CDR3 coding DNA: TGTGCCAGCAGCTCCATCCGCGGGAGCCCGCGCTACGAGCAGTACTTC. It encodes CASSSIRGSPRYEQYF. The chain recombines TRBV5-6 with TRBJ2-7; 7 bases are shared with TRBD2. From germline, CDR1 is SGHDT and CDR2 YYEEEE. The V gene end was trimmed by 3 bases and the J gene end by 3 bases; junction bases not matched to a gene: 12. CDR3 length: 16 residues.

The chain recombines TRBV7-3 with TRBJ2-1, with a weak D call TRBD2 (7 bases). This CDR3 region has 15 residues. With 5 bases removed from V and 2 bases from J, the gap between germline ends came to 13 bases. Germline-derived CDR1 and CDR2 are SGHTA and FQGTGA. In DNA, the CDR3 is TGTGCCAGCAGCGCCACGGGGGGCGCCTACAATGAGCAGTTCTTC. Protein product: CASSATGGAYNEQFF. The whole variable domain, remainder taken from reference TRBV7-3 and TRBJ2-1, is GAGVSQTPSNKVTEKGKYVELRCDPISGHTALYWYRQSLGQGPEFLIYFQGTGAADDSGLPNDRFFAVRPEGSVSTLKIQRTERGDSAVYLCASSATGGAYNEQFFGPGTRLTVL.